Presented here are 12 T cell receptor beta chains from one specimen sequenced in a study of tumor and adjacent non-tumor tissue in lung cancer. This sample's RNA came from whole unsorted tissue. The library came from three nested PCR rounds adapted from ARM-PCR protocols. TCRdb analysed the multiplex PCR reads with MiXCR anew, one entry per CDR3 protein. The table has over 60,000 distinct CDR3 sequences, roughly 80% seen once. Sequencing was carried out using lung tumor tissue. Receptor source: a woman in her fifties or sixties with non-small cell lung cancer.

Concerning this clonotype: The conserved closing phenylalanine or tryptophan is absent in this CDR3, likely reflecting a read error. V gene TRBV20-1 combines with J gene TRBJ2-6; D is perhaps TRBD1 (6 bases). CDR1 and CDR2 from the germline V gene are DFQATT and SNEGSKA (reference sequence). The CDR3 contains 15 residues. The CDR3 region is CSARDQGAGAIVLTI. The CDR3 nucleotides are TGCAGTGCTAGAGATCAAGGGGCAGGGGCCATCGTCCTGACTATC.

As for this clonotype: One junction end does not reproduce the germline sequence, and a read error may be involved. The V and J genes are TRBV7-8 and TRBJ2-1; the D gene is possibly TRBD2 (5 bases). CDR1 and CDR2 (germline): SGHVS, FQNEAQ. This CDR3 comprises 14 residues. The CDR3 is CASSLDSGYSEQFF. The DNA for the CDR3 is TGTGCCAGCAGCTTAGATTCGGGATACAGTGAGCAGTTCTTC.

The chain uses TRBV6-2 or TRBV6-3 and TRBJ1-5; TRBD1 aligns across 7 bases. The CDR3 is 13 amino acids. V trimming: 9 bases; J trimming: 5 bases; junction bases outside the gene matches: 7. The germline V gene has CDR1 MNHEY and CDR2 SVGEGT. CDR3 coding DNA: TGTGCCAGGAGCGGGACAGACTATCAGCCCCAGCATTTT. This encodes CARSGTDYQPQHF.

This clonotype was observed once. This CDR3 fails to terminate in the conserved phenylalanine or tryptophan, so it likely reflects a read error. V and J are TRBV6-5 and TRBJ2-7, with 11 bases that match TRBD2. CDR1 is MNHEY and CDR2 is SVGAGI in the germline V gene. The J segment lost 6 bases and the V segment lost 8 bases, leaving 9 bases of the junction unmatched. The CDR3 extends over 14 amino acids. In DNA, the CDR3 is TGTGCCAGCCAACCGGGACTAGCGGCATGCGAGCAGTACCTA. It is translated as CASQPGLAACEQYL.

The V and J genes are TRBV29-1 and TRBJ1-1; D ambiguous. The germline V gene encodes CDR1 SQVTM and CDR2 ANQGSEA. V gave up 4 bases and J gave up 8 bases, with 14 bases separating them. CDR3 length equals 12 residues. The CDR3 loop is CSVAEARFEAFF. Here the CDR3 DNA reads TGCAGCGTTGCAGAGGCGAGGTTCGAAGCTTTCTTT.

The CDR3 nucleotides read TGCAGTGCCCCAATGAGGGACAGTCGATTTTACGAGCAGTACTTC. Translation: CSAPMRDSRFYEQYF. The V call is TRBV20-1, the J call TRBJ2-7; 7 nucleotides agree with TRBD1. The CDR3 is 15 residues long. With 6 bases clipped from V and 4 bases from J, the junction kept 15 bases outside the gene matches. Germline V gene sequence: CDR1 DFQATT, CDR2 SNEGSKA (reference sequence).

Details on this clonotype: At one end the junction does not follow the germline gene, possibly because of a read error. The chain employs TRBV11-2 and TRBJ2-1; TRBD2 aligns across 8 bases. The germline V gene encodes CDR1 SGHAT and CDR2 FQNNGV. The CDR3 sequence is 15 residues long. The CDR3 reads CTSSFIAGRDNEPLF. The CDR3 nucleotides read TGTACCAGCAGCTTTATAGCGGGAAGAGACAATGAGCCGTTATTC.

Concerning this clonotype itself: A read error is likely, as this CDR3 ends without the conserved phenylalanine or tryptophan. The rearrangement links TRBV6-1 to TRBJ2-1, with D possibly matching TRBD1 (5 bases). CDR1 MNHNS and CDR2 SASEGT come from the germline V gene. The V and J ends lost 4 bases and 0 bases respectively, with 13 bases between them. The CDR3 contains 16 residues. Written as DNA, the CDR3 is TGTGCCAGCAGTGCTATAGGGGAAGACTCCTACAATGAGCAGTTCTCC. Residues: CASSAIGEDSYNEQFS.

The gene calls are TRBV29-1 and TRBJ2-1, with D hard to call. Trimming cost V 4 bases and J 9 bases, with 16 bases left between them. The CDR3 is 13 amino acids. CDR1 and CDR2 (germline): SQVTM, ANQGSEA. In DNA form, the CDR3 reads TGCAGCGTTGCCCTCCAATCTGGCTGTGAGCAGTTCTTC. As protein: CSVALQSGCEQFF.

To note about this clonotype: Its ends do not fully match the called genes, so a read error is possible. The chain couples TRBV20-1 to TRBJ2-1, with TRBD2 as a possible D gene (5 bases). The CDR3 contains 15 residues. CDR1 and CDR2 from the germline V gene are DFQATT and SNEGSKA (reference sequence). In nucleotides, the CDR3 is TGCAATGCTAGAGCCGCTAGTGGGAGATGGGGTGAGCAGTTCTTC. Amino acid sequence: CNARAASGRWGEQFF.

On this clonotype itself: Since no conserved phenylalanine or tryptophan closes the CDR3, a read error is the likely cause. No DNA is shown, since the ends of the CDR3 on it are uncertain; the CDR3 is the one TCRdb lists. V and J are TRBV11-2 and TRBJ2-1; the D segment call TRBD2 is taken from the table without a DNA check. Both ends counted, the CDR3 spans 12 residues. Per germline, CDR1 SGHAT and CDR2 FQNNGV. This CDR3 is CVSMGLPDERGP.

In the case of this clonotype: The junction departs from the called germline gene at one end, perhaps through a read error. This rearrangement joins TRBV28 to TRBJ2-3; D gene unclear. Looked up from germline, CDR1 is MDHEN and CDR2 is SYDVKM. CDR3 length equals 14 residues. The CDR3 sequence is CAGSLQAITDTQYF. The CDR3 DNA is TGTGCCGGCAGCCTTCAGGCTATAACAGATACGCAGTATTTT.